This TCR beta chain is drawn from a study of control samples from healthy donors and cancer patients. Clones were sequenced by immunoSEQ multiplex PCR, and TCRdb holds only the in-frame ones, with some missing. The table includes about 26,000 clones, more than 75% detected once. This TCR was sampled from a man aged 55 to 70 with colorectal cancer. The sequencing sample was made of PBMCs.

For the CDR3, the DNA is TGCGCCAGCAGCCAAGATGGGAGGGGGGGCTACAATGAGCAGTTCTTC. This codes for CASSQDGRGGYNEQFF. The chain joins TRBV4-1 to TRBJ2-1; possible D gene TRBD2, 7 bases. The germline CDR1 and CDR2 sequences are MGHRA and YSYEKL. This CDR3 has 16 amino acids. V lost 0 bases and J lost 3, with 12 bases in between.